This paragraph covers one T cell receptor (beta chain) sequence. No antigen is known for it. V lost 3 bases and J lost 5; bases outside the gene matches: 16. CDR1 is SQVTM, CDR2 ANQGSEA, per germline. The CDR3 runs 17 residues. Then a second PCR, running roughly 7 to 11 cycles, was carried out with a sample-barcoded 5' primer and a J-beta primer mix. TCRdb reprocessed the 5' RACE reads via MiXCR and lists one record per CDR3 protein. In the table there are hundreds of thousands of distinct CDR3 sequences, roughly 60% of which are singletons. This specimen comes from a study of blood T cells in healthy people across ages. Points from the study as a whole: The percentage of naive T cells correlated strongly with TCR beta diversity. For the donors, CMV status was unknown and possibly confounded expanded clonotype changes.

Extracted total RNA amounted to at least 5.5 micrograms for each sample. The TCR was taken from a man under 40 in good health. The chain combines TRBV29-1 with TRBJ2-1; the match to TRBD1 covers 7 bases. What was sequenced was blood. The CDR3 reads CSVESVGLDRVHNEQFF. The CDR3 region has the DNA TGCAGCGTTGAGTCTGTGGGGCTAGACAGGGTCCACAATGAGCAGTTCTTC.